Sequencing of this TCR beta chain was carried out in a study of blood T cell repertoires in COVID-19. Libraries were prepared by immunoSEQ multiplex PCR; TCRdb keeps only in-frame clonotypes and omits some of them. This table has approximately 270,000 clones, around 82% appearing once. The CDR3 contains 17 residues. Trimming at V came to 1 base and at J to 1 base, leaving 5 bases not matched to a gene. In germline, CDR1 is SGHTA, CDR2 FQGNSA. The chain joins TRBV7-2 to TRBJ2-3; 10 bases align to TRBD2. The specimen sequenced was peripheral blood. The receptor was isolated from a human donor with COVID-19, enrolled during active disease. The donor label of this sample is uncertain. CDR3 sequence (DNA): TGTGCCAGCAGCTTAGAGACTAGCGGGTTCCGCACAGATACGCAGTATTTT. Its protein product is CASSLETSGFRTDTQYF.